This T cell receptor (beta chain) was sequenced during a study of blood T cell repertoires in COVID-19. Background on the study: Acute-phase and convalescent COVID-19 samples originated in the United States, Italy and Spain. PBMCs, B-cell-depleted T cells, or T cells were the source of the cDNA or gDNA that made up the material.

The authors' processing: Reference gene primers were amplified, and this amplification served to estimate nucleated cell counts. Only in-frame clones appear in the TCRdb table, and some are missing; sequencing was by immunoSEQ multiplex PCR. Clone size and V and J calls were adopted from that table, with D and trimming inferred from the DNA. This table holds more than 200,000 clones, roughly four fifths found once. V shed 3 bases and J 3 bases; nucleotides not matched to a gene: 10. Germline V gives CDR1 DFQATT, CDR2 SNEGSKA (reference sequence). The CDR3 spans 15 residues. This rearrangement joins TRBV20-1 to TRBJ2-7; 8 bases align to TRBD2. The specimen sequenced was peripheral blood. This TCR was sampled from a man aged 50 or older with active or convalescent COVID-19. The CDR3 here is CSASGIAGWNYEQYF. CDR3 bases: TGCAGTGCTAGTGGCATAGCGGGGTGGAACTACGAGCAGTACTTC.